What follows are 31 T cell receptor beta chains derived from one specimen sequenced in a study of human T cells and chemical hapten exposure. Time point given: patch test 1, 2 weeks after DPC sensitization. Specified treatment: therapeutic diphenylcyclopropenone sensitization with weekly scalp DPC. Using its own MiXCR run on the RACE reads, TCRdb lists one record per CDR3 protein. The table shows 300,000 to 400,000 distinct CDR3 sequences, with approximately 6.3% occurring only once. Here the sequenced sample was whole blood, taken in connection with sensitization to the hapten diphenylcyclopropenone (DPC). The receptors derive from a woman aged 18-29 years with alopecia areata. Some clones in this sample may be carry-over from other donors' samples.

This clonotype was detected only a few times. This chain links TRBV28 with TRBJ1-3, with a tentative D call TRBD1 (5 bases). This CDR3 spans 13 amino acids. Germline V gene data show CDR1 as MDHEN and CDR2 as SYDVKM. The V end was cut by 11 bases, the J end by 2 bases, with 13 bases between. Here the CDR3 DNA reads TGTGCCTCTGGGGCGGGACCTGGAAACACCATATATTTT. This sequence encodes CASGAGPGNTIYF.

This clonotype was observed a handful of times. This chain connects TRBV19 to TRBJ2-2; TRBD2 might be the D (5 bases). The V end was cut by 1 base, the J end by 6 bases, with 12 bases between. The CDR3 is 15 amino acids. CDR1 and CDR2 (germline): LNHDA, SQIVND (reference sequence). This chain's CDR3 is CASSIGAEYAGELFF. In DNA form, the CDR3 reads TGTGCCAGTAGTATAGGAGCGGAGTATGCCGGGGAGCTGTTTTTT.

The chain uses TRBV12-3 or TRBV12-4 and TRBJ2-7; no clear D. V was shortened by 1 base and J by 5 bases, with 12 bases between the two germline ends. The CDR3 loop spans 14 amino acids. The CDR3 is CASSLVGFGNEQYF. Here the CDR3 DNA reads TGTGCCAGCAGTTTAGTCGGTTTTGGGAACGAGCAGTACTTC.

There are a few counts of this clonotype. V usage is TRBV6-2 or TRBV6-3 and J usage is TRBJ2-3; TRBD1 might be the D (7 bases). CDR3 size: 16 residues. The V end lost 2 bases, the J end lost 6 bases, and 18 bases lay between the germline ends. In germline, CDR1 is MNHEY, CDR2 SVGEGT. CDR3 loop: CASSYQASPGGDTQYF. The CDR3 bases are TGTGCCAGCAGTTACCAAGCTAGCCCAGGGGGGGATACGCAGTATTTT.

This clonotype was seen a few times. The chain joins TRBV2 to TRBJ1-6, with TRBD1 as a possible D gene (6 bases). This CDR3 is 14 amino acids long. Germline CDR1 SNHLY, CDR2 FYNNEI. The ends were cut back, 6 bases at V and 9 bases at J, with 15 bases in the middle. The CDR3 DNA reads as TGTGCCAGCAGCCAGGACAGTCGAAGTTCACCCCTCCACTTT. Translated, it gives CASSQDSRSSPLHF.

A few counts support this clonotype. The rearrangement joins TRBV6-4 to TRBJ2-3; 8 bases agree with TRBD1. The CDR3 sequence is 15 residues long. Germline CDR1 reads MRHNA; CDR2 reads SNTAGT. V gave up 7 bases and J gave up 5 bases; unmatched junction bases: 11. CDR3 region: CASKRTGTREDTQYF. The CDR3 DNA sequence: TGTGCCAGCAAACGGACAGGGACGAGAGAAGATACGCAGTATTTT.

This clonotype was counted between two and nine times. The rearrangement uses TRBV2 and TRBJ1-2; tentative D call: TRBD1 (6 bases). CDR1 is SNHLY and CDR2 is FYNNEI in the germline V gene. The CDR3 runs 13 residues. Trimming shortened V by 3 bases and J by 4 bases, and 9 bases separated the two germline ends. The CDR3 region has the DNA TGTGCCAGCAGTGACGGGACACCCTATGGCTACACCTTC. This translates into CASSDGTPYGYTF.

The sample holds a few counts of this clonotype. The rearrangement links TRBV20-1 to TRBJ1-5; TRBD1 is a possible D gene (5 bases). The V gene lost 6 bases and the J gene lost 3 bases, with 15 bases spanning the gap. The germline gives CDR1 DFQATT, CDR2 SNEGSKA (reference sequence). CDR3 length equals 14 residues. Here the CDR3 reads CSALAGRLNQPQHF. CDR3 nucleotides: TGCAGTGCCCTCGCAGGGCGTCTCAATCAGCCCCAGCATTTT.

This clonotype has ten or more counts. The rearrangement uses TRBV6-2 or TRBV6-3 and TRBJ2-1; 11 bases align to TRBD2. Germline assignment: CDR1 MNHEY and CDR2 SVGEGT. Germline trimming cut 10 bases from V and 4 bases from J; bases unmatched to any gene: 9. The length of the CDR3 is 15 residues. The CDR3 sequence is CAIAPTSGGYNEQFF. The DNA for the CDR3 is TGTGCCATCGCCCCTACTAGCGGGGGATACAATGAGCAGTTCTTC.

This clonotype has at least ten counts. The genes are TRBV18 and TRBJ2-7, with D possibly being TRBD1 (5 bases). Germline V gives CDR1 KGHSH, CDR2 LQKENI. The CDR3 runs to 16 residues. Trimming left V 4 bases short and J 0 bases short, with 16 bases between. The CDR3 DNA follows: TGTGCCAGCTCACGAACGACATTAGGGGCCTCCTACGAGCAGTACTTC. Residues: CASSRTTLGASYEQYF.

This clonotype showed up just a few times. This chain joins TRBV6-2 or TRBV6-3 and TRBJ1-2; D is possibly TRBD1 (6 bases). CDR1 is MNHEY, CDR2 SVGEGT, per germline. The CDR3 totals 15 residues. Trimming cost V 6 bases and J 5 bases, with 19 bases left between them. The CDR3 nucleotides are TGTGCCAGCAGCAATCGACAGGAGAACTTATATGGCTACACCTTC. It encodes CASSNRQENLYGYTF.

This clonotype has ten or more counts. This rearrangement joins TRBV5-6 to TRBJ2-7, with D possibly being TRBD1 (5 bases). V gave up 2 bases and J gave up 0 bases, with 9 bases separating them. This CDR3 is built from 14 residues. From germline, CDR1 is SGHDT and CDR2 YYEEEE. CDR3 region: CASSFSGSSYEQYF. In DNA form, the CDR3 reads TGTGCCAGCAGCTTTTCAGGGTCCTCCTACGAGCAGTACTTC.

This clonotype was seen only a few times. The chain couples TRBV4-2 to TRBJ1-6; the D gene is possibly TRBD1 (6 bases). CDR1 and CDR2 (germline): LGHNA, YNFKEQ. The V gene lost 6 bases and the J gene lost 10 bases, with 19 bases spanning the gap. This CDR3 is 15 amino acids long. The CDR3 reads CASSREGGNESPLHF. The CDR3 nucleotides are TGTGCCAGCAGTCGAGAAGGGGGGAATGAGTCACCCCTCCACTTT.

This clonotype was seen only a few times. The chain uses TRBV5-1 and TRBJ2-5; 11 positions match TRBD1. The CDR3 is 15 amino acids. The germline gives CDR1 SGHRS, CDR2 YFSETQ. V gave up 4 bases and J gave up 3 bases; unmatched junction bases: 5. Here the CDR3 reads CASSRTGGQKETQYF. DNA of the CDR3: TGCGCCAGCAGCCGGACAGGGGGCCAGAAAGAGACCCAGTACTTC.

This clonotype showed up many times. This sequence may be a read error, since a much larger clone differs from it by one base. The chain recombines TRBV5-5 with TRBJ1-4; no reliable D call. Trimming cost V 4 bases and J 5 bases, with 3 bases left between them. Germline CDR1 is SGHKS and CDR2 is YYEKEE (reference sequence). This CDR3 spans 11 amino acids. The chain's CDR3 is CASSPNEKLFF. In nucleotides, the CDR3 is TGTGCCAGCAGCCCCAATGAAAAACTGTTTTTT.

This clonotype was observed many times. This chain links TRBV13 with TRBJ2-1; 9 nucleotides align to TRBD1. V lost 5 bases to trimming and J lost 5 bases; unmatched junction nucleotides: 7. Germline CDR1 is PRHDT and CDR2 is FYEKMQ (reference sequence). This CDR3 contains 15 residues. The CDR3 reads CASSTGTGYDNEQFF. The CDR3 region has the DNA TGTGCCAGCAGCACCGGGACAGGGTATGACAATGAGCAGTTCTTC. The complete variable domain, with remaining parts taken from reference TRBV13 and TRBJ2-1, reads AAGVIQSPRHLIKEKRETATLKCYPIPRHDTVYWYQQGPGQDPQFLISFYEKMQSDKGSIPDRFSAQQFSDYHSELNMSSLELGDSALYFCASSTGTGYDNEQFFGPGTRLTVL.

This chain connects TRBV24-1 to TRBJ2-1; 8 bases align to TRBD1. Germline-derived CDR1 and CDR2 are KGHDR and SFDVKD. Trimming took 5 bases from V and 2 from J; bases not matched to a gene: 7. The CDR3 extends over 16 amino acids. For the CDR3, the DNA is TGTGCCACCAGTGGTGGGACAGGAGGGCCCTACAATGAGCAGTTCTTC. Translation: CATSGGTGGPYNEQFF.

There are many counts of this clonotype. The CDR3 DNA reads as TGCAGCGTTGAAGGGTCAGACAGGGCGAGCCTTTTCTATGGCTACACCTTC. Translated: CSVEGSDRASLFYGYTF. This chain uses TRBV29-1 with TRBJ1-2; the match to TRBD1 covers 7 bases. CDR3 length: 17 amino acids. V was clipped by 1 base and J by 4 bases; unmatched bases: 15. Per the germline V gene, CDR1 is SQVTM and CDR2 is ANQGSEA.

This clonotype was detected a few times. This CDR3 reads CASSVGSAQTTYGYTF. CDR3 bases: TGTGCCAGCAGCGTAGGGTCGGCACAGACAACCTATGGCTACACCTTC. The chain has TRBV9 and TRBJ1-2; no clear D. The germline gives CDR1 SGDLS, CDR2 YYNGEE. The V gene lost 0 bases and the J gene lost 4 bases, with 16 bases spanning the gap. This CDR3 has 16 amino acids.

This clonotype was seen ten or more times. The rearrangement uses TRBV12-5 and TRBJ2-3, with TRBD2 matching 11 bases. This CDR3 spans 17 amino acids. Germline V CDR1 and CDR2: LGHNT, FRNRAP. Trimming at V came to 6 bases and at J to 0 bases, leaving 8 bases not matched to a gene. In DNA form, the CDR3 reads TGTGCTAGTGGACCCATACTAGCGGGGGTTAGCACAGATACGCAGTATTTT. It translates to CASGPILAGVSTDTQYF.

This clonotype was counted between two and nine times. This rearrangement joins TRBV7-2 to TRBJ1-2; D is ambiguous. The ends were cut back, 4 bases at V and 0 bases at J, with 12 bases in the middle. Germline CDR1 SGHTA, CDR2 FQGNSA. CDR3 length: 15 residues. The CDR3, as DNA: TGTGCCAGCAGCTCCAACCTTGTATCTAACTATGGCTACACCTTC. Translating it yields CASSSNLVSNYGYTF.

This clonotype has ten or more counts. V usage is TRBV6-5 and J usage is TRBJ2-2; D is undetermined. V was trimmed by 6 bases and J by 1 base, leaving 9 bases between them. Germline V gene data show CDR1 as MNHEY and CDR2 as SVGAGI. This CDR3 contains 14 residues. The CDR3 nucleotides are TGTGCCAGCAGAGTATGGATGAACACCGGGGAGCTGTTTTTT. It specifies CASRVWMNTGELFF.

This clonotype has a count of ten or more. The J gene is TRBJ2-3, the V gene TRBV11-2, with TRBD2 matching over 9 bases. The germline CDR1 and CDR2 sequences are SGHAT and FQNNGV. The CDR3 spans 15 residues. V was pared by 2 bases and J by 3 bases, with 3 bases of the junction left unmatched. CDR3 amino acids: CASSLRLAETDTQYF. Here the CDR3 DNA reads TGTGCCAGCAGCTTACGACTAGCGGAAACAGATACGCAGTATTTT.

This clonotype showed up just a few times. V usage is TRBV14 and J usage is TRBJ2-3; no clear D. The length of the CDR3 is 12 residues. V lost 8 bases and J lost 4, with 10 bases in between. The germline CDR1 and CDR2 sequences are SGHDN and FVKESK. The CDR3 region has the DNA TGTGCCAGCTCGATAGTGGCAGATACGCAGTATTTT. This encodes CASSIVADTQYF.

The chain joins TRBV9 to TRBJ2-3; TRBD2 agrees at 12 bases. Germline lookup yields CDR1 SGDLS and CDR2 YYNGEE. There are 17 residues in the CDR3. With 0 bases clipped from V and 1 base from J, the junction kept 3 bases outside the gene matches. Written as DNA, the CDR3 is TGTGCCAGCAGCGTAGGAAGACTAGCGGGGGGCACAGATACGCAGTATTTT. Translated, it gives CASSVGRLAGGTDTQYF.

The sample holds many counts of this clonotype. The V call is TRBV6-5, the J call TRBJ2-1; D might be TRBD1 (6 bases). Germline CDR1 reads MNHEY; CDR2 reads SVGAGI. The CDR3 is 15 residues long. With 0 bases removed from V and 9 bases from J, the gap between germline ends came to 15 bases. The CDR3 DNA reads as TGTGCCAGCAGTTACTCGCTAGAAGGGGGTCCTGAGCAGTTCTTC. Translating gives CASSYSLEGGPEQFF.

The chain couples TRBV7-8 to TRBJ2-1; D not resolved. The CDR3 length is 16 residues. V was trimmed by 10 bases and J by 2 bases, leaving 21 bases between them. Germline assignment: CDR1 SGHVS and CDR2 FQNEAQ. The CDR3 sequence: CATHPRAGKAYNEQFF. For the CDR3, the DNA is TGTGCCACCCACCCGAGAGCAGGAAAGGCCTACAATGAGCAGTTCTTC.

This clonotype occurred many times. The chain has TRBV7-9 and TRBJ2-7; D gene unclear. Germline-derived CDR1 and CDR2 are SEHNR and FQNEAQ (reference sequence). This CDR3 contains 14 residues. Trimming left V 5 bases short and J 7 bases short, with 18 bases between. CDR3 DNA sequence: TGTGCCAGCAGCGCGACCGGGCCGATACAGGAGCAGTACTTC. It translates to CASSATGPIQEQYF.

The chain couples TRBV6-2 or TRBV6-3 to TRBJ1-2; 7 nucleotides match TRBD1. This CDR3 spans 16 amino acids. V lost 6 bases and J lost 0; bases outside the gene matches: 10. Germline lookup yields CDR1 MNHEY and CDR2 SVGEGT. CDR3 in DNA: TGTGCCAGCAGGGAAAGACAGGGCCGAGCTAACTATGGCTACACCTTC. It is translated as CASRERQGRANYGYTF.

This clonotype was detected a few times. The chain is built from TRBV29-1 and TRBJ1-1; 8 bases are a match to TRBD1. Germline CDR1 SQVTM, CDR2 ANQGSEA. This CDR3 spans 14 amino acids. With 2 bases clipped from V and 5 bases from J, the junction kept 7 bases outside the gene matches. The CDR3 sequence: CSVERNRGATEAFF. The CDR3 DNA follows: TGCAGCGTTGAAAGAAACAGGGGGGCGACTGAAGCTTTCTTT.

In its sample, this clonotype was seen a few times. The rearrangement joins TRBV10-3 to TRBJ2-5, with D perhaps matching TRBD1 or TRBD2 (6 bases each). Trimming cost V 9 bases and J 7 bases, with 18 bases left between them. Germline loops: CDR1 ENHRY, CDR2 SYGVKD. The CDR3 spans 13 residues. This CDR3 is CAIRGALEGTQYF. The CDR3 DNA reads TGTGCCATTAGGGGGGCCCTCGAGGGGACCCAGTACTTC.